The following is a T cell receptor beta chain sequence with its context. Its cognate antigen has yet to be identified. There are no base qualities to consult, and no much larger clone falls within one base. The same CDR3 arises from other DNA sequences in this sample as well. Counted from cysteine to phenylalanine, this CDR3 has 14 amino acids. Only CDR3 DNA remains: 42 bases, in frame from the first base. V gives up 0 bases and J gives up 1 base, and the segment between their germline ends measures 5 bases. The germline V gene supplies CDR1 SGHRS and CDR2 YFSETQ. Healthy HIV-negative adults with no recently reported acute infections or vaccinations were included as donors. Every donor was a Caucasian adult living in Nashville, Tennessee, USA. CD4+ T cells were enriched through magnetic negative selection, after which naive cells were positively selected on CD45RA and the remaining negative fraction served as the memory subset. Blood was obtained by leukapheresis, after which PBMCs were separated by Ficoll-Histopaque density gradient centrifugation and cryopreserved in liquid nitrogen vapor phase. Purity and quantity of every magnetically sorted T cell population were checked by analytical flow cytometry. Each sorted fraction had its genomic DNA isolated and then quantified by UV absorbance on a Nanodrop 2000c.

This specimen comes from a study of shared clonotypes between healthy human individuals (TCRdb year 2020). In terms of the full investigation: A couple of women and a few men aged 18 to 49 years were included in the cohort. Blood TCR repertoires of four to six healthy adults were deeply sequenced to estimate repertoire size and the extent of clonotype sharing between individuals. Different laboratories and diverse techniques were used to prepare libraries and sequence TCR repertoires, to increase sequencing depth and limit assay-specific biases. Between about 0.94 and 8.9 billion PBMCs per donor were obtained by leukapheresis. For each donor, CD4 naive and CD4 memory were each given three plates, CD8 naive was given two plates, and CD8 memory was given one plate.

Using the deep immunoSEQ assay, TCR CDR3 regions were amplified from genomic DNA by multiplex PCR. Extracted genomic DNA from each cell subset was spread evenly across all wells of several immunoSEQ 96-well plates, with each plate serving as a replicate. For sorted subsets, each replicate PCR was loaded with approximately 200 ng genomic DNA, equivalent to about 33,000 T cell genomes. Purified libraries were quantified with a Qubit 3.0 fluorometer, sized on a Bioanalyzer 2100, and re-quantified with the KAPA Library Quantification kit. A separate single-read 150-cycle Illumina NextSeq 550 flow cell was used to sequence each immunoSEQ 96-well plate. From the authors' description of their analysis: Because only junctional sequences without quality scores were contained in the immunoSEQ output, filtering matching that applied to full-length reads could not be performed. Sequences were annotated with PyIR, a Python wrapper for IgBLAST v1.9, using IMGT germline references to assign V/J genes and CDR3. Reads were filtered out if the reads had weak V/J assignments (E-value above 1e-6), no CDR3, stop codons, out-of-frame junctions, or ambiguous translated residues. V3J clonotypes were defined as sequences sharing an identical inferred V gene, J gene, and CDR3 amino acid sequence. Percentage overlap between repertoires was computed as shared unique clonotypes divided by the size of the smaller repertoire. Richness of each repertoire was evaluated using RTK rarefaction, the Chao1 estimator, and Recon v2.1 estimates of unobserved clonotypes. OLGA was used to compute generation probabilities for all TCRbeta clonotypes that the gDNA method yielded from several donors. TCRdb mirrors the immuneACCESS table, restricted to in-frame sequences. Some clones are absent from its copies; in checked studies, under half trace to an unresolved V gene, and the reason for the others is unknown. That table supplies the V and J calls and clone size; D and trimming were determined from the DNA. Within this sample are about 1.5 million clones, with approximately 97% of them counted one time only. The top ten constitute over 1% of the sample.

General study outcomes and caveats: Naive subsets generally had larger estimated clonotype richness than memory subsets did. Sampling was limited to blood, and TCR repertoires in tissue likely differ from TCR repertoires in blood. Because the study included only a small number of donors, the genetic and exposure-history diversity represented was limited. Rarefaction of sorted-subset datasets indicated incomplete sequencing despite the large sequencing depth. Based on pairwise subsampling, the degree of clonotype sharing among donors was expected to be affected by sequencing depth. Across a few donors, approximately 5% of naive CD4, approximately 3.5% of naive CD8, roughly 2.2% of memory CD4, and roughly 0.41% of memory CD8 clonotypes were shared. Compared with non-shared clonotypes, clonotypes shared by all four sorted-subset donors had higher generation probabilities.

This chain is built from TRBV5-1 and TRBJ2-1; the D segment may tentatively be TRBD1 or TRBD2, each giving 5 matched bases. The receptor was isolated from a man aged 25 to 40 in good health. Sample: naive CD4+ T cells sorted from blood. Read against the paper, the sample's cell subset or site label means: CD45RA+ positively selected. The DNA sequence is given as TGCGCCAGCAGCTTGGGGGGGTCCTACAATGAGCAGTTCTTC. Its translation is CASSLGGSYNEQFF.